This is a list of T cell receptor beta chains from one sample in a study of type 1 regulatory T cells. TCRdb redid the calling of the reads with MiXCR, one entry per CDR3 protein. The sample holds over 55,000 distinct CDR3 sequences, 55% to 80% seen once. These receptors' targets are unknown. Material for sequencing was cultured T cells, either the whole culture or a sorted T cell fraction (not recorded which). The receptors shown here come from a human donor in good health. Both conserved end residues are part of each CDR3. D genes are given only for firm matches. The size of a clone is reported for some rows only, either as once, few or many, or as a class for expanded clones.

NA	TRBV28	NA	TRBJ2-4	TGTGCCAGCAGTACCGGCGACAGGTACAACGAGTACTTC	CASSTGDRYNEYF
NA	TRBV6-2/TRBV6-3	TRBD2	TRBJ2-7	TGTGCCAGCAGTTCAGCATCTAGCGGGAGGGGGTACGAGCAGTACTTC	CASSSASSGRGYEQYF
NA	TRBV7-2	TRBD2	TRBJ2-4	TGTGCCAGCACCGATCTAGGACTAGCGGGAGCCATTCAGTACTTC	CASTDLGLAGAIQYF
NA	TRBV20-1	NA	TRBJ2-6	TGCAGTGCTAAAGAAGGGGGTGGGGCCAACGTCCTGACTTTC	CSAKEGGGANVLTF
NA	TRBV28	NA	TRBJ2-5	TGTGCCAGCAGTATCTTCCAAGAGACCCAGTACTTC	CASSIFQETQYF
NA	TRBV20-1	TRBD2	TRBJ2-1	TGCAGTGCAAGGGTAGCGGGGATGAGCTCCTACAATGAGCAGTTCTTC	CSARVAGMSSYNEQFF
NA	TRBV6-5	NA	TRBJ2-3	TGTGCCAGCAGGGACGGCGCAGATACGCAGTATTTT	CASRDGADTQYF
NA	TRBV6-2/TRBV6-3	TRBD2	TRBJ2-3	TGTGCCAGCAGGGCCGATAGCGGGAGAAAGGCGGATACGCAGTATTTT	CASRADSGRKADTQYF
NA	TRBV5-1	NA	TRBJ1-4	TGCGCCAGCAGCTGGGGAGACGGACTTAATGAAAAACTGTTTTTT	CASSWGDGLNEKLFF
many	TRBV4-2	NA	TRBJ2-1	TGTGCCAGCAGCCAAGTTTCGGCCCTATCCTACAATGAGCAGTTCTTC	CASSQVSALSYNEQFF
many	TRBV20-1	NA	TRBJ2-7	TGCAGTGCTTTTAGGGACGGCCCCAACGAGCAGTACTTC	CSAFRDGPNEQYF
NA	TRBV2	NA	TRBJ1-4	TGTGCCAGTAACAGGGTCGGTGAAAAACTGTTTTTT	CASNRVGEKLFF
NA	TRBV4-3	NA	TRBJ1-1	TGCGCCAGCAGCCAAGATCTGGATATAGGTACTGAAGCTTTCTTT	CASSQDLDIGTEAFF
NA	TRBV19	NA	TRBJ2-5	TGTGCCAGTAGTATAATCTTAGGGACACAAGAGACCCAGTACTTC	CASSIILGTQETQYF
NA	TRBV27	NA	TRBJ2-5	TGTGCCAGCGGTAGGAGGGGTGGGGAGACCCAGTACTTC	CASGRRGGETQYF
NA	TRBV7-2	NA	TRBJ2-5	TGTGCCAGCAGCTTAGACTGGGGGAGGCAAGAGACCCAGTACTTC	CASSLDWGRQETQYF
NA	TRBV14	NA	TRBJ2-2	TGTGCCAGCAGCCAAGTGACAGTCGGGGAGCTGTTTTTT	CASSQVTVGELFF
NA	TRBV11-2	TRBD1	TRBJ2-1	TGTGCCAGCAGCCCCGACAGGGTAAGCTCCTACAATGAGCAGTTCTTC	CASSPDRVSSYNEQFF
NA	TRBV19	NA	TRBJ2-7	TGTGCCAGTAGTGGATCACTCGAGCAGTACTTC	CASSGSLEQYF
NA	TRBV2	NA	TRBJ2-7	TGTGCCAGCATTGAAGGGGTTAGCTACGAGCAGTACTTC	CASIEGVSYEQYF
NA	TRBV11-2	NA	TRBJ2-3	TGTGCCAGCAGCTTATTTTTCCGGGAGCGGGGCACAGATACGCAGTATTTT	CASSLFFRERGTDTQYF
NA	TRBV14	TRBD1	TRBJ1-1	TGTGCCAGCAGCCTTCGGACAGGGAGGGAGACTGAAGCTTTCTTT	CASSLRTGRETEAFF
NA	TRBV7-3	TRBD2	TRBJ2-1	TGTGCCAGCAGCCCCTCGGGGGGAGGGCTCGTGAGGGAGCAGTTCTTC	CASSPSGGGLVREQFF
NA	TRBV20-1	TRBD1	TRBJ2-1	TGCAGTACCGCATCCGGGACAGGGGCCCCCAATGAGCAGTTCTTC	CSTASGTGAPNEQFF
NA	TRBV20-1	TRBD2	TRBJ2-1	TGCAGTGCTGAGGGACTAGCGGATACCTACAATGAGCAGTTCTTC	CSAEGLADTYNEQFF
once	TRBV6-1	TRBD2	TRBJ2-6	TGTGCCAGCCCCGCGGGGGTCCCAAGCTCTGGGGCCAACGTCCTGACTTTC	CASPAGVPSSGANVLTF
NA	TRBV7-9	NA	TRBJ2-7	TGTGCCAGCAAGGAGGCCCATAATACCTACGAGCAGTACTTC	CASKEAHNTYEQYF
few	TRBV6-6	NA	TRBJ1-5	TGTGCCGTCGCGGCTAGACCCTATCAGCCCCAGCATTTT	CAVAARPYQPQHF